This record covers a single T cell receptor (beta chain). Clones were sequenced by immunoSEQ multiplex PCR, and TCRdb holds only the in-frame ones, with some missing. Among about 61,000 clones listed, approximately 81% were seen once. Trimming cost V 3 bases and J 0 bases, with 9 bases left between them. Germline CDR1 reads KGHSH; CDR2 reads LQKENI. The CDR3 loop spans 15 amino acids. This specimen belongs to a study of OX40 agonist ivuxolimab in advanced cancers. Sequenced here: CD4+ or CD8+ T cells sorted from blood, sampled in a trial of the OX40 agonist ivuxolimab. The sequence was collected from an adult with an advanced solid tumor such as melanoma, head and neck, liver or kidney cancer. The chain links TRBV18 to TRBJ1-3; no clear D. The CDR3 sequence: CASSPTGSSGNTIYF. Here the CDR3 DNA reads TGTGCCAGCTCACCGACGGGAAGCTCTGGAAACACCATATATTTT.